The text below deals with one T cell receptor (beta chain). Its antigen is unknown. Measured with immunoSEQ multiplex PCR; TCRdb has only the in-frame clones, and not every one. Here the sample spans some 70,000 clones, 88% being singletons. The sample originates from a study of OX40 agonist ivuxolimab in advanced cancers. Germline V gives CDR1 MGHRA, CDR2 YSYEKL. CDR3 size: 17 residues. V dropped 0 bases and J dropped 3 bases, with 15 bases sitting between them. Overall study results and limits: Compared with CD4+, CD8+ T cells on average had more expanded clones. Also present in some nonresponders was a low level of normalized T-cell clonal expansion.

The sequence was obtained from an adult with an advanced solid tumor such as melanoma, head and neck, liver or kidney cancer. The source was CD4+ or CD8+ T cells sorted from blood, collected in a trial of the OX40 agonist ivuxolimab. The chain is built from TRBV4-1 and TRBJ2-4; a possible D gene is TRBD2 (5 bases). CDR3 amino acids: CASSQDPGSPFKNIQYF. The CDR3 DNA is TGCGCCAGCAGCCAAGATCCGGGGTCTCCTTTCAAAAACATTCAGTACTTC.